What follows is one T cell receptor (beta chain) and its context. Its antigen is not known. One junction end disagrees with the germline gene, perhaps due to a read error. The CDR3 has 14 amino acids. Germline CDR1 LNHDA, CDR2 SQIVND (reference sequence). This specimen belongs to a study of CD8+CD57+ T cells in acquired aplastic anemia. Study information: Average DNA yield from sorted CD4+ and CD8+ cells was around 3 ug. Mean read depth for CD4+ cells from healthy donors was around 11 million. Findings and caveats of the study: Comparison of patients with controls identified about 27 shared CD8+ CDR3 sequences. Significant differences in CD8+ Simpson's diversity were not observed between patients and controls.

Profiling that covered TCR beta VDJ and CDR3 relied on genomic DNA as its template. Using its own MiXCR run on the reads, TCRdb lists one record per CDR3 protein. The data contain 350,000 to 450,000 distinct CDR3 sequences, around 68% of them singletons. This receptor was identified in a human donor in good health, serving as a control. The sample comprised sorted CD4+, CD8+, or CD8+CD57+ T cells (not recorded which) from PBMCs. The chain employs TRBV19 and TRBJ2-2; D may be TRBD1 or TRBD2 (5 bases each). The DNA for the CDR3 is TGTGCCAGAAGTGATACAGTGGAGACCGGGGCGCTGTTTTTT. Translating it yields CARSDTVETGALFF.